This paragraph reports one T cell receptor (beta chain). Its target is not known. This record comes from a study of lymphopenia after photon versus proton radiotherapy. Findings and limits, study-wide: Authors raise, but do not show, better survival with proton therapy. Post-nadir diversity loss with photons came from oligoclonal expansion, particularly CD8+ Temra cells. Photon-treated patients lost naive T cells and TCR diversity; proton-treated stayed stable.

Assay: immunoSEQ multiplex PCR; the TCRdb copy retains only in-frame clones and omits some. The sample consists of 83,000 or so clones, around 88% of them appearing once. The germline gives CDR1 MNHNS, CDR2 SASEGT. Deletions cut 10 bases from V and 5 bases from J, with 14 bases between. The CDR3 is 12 amino acids. The sample in question was peripheral blood, obtained from a patient treated with proton-based radiotherapy. This clonotype was sampled from a man between 60 and 75 years old with pancreatic cancer. The chain has TRBV6-1 and TRBJ1-2, with D unclear. The CDR3 DNA reads as TGTGCCACGGCACGGAACCAATATGGCTACACCTTC. Translated: CATARNQYGYTF.